This TCR beta chain is from a study of beta chain features in type 1 diabetes. Overall study results and limits: TCRB CDR3 length was moderately but significantly reduced in all four CD4+ subsets of Type 1 diabetes patients. An over-representation of cells with high TCR expression could result from cDNA sequencing.

CD4+ cells of the naive, central memory, regulatory and stem cell-like memory types were sorted via CD45RO/CCR7/CD25/CD127/CD95/CD27. The V end lost 5 bases, the J end lost 3 bases, and 11 bases lay between the germline ends. The germline V gene has CDR1 SGHTA and CDR2 FQGNSA. The CDR3 runs to 13 residues. The entirety of the isolated RNA underwent reverse transcription, so expressed TCRB transcripts were sequenced. The data were produced by immunoSEQ multiplex PCR, yet TCRdb's version contains in-frame clones alone and is incomplete. The sample holds tens of thousands of clones, more than 65% seen once. For this clone: Its antigen is as yet unknown.

The clonotype was recovered from a woman in her thirties or forties with type 1 diabetes. The chain employs TRBV7-2 and TRBJ2-7, with D possibly being TRBD1 (6 bases). The specimen sequenced was stem cell memory CD4+ T cells from blood. DNA for the CDR3: TGTGCCAGCAGCCCCAGGGGCGGCTACGAGCAGTACTTC. Translated, it gives CASSPRGGYEQYF.